This TCR beta chain stems from a study of cytotoxic CD8 clonotypes in ibrutinib-treated CLL. V shed 6 bases, J shed 4 bases, and the junction held 5 bases outside the gene matches. This CDR3 has 15 residues. CDR1 and CDR2 (germline): MGHDK, SYGVNS. Deep sequencing aimed at 1 in 200,000 to 1 in 1 million T cells' resolution. The assay was immunoSEQ multiplex PCR, and TCRdb's table has in-frame clones only and misses some. The data contain nearly 300,000 clones, 60% to 80% of them seen just once; the ten biggest clones take up about 5.8%. Points on this clone: What it binds is unknown.

Findings and caveats of the study: Among the clonotypes, public ones were uncommon and contracted or held stable on treatment. In comparison with age-matched healthy donors, baseline clonality was higher and tracked circulating CD8+ T-cell counts. Clonality rose at ibrutinib response, held steady in sustained remission, and fell toward baseline at progression.

V is TRBV25-1 and J is TRBJ2-5, with 13 bases aligning to TRBD2. The TCR was taken from a human donor with chronic lymphocytic leukemia. The sample was PBMCs, taken at disease progression, from a patient treated with ibrutinib. In DNA form, the CDR3 reads TGTGCCAGCAGCCCGGGACTAGCGGGAAGAGAGACCCAGTACTTC. It translates to CASSPGLAGRETQYF.